The present T cell receptor (beta chain) was sequenced within a study of blood T cell repertoires in COVID-19. Sequencing used immunoSEQ multiplex PCR; TCRdb keeps in-frame clones, though not all of them. The sample yields a few hundred thousand clones, around nine tenths seen once. The CDR3 contains 15 residues. The germline CDR1 and CDR2 sequences are SGHTA and FQGTGA. Trimming removed 1 base from V and 6 bases from J; junction bases left unmatched: 4. Seattle researchers signed up patients amid active infection and tracked them longitudinally. The sample holds one count of this clone. Sequenced material: peripheral blood. The rearrangement joins TRBV7-3 to TRBJ1-4; 8 bases fit TRBD1. This receptor was obtained from a woman aged 60-70 years with COVID-19, enrolled during active disease. CDR3 DNA sequence: TGTGCCAGCAGCTTAATTCAGGGGGCGGATGAAAAACTGTTTTTT. Translation: CASSLIQGADEKLFF.